One sample yielded the 14 T cell receptor beta chains listed below, sequenced in a study of blood T cell repertoires in COVID-19. This table comes from immunoSEQ multiplex PCR, and its TCRdb copy is limited to in-frame clones, with some not included. In the table there are roughly 330,000 clones, over 75% of which are singletons. Material: peripheral blood. The source of these receptors is a woman aged 45-65 years with active or convalescent COVID-19.

The CDR3 bases are TGTGCCTGGAGCGGGGGACAGGGGGGGAGCAATGAGCAGTTCTTC. It translates to CAWSGGQGGSNEQFF. V is TRBV30 and J is TRBJ2-1; 11 nucleotides agree with TRBD1. Germline loops: CDR1 GTSNPN, CDR2 SVGIG (reference sequence). Trimming took 3 bases from V and 6 from J; bases not matched to a gene: 7. CDR3 length equals 15 residues.

As to this clone: The sample contains more than one DNA sequence encoding this CDR3. This sequence joins TRBV18 and TRBJ2-7; 9 bases fit TRBD1. V lost 3 bases and J lost 4; bases outside the gene matches: 4. The CDR3 has 14 residues. CDR1 is KGHSH, CDR2 LQKENI, per germline. The CDR3 sequence is CASSPPGQGYEQYF. The DNA for the CDR3 is TGTGCCAGCTCACCCCCGGGACAGGGTTACGAGCAGTACTTC.

The rearrangement uses TRBV7-3 and TRBJ1-1; D not resolved. The CDR3 loop spans 13 amino acids. Germline CDR1 and CDR2: SGHTA and FQGTGA. Trimming cost V 8 bases and J 0 bases, with 10 bases left between them. This CDR3 is CASGRELNTEAFF. CDR3 nucleotide sequence: TGTGCCAGCGGGCGGGAGCTGAACACTGAAGCTTTCTTT.

This chain links TRBV15 with TRBJ1-3; D is possibly TRBD1 (6 bases). V shed 4 bases and J shed 1 base, with 11 bases lying between them. Per germline, CDR1 LNHNV and CDR2 YYDKDF (reference sequence). CDR3 length: 15 residues. Written as DNA, the CDR3 is TGTGCCACCAGCACCACAGGGAGATCTGGAAACACCATATATTTT. Amino acid sequence: CATSTTGRSGNTIYF.

The chain employs TRBV4-3 and TRBJ1-2; weak D call: TRBD1 (6 bases). V lost 1 base, J lost 1 base, and 22 bases lay in between. The CDR3 contains 19 residues. CDR1 and CDR2 from the germline V gene are LGHNA and YSLEER. CDR3: CASSQGALARRGFNYGYTF. The CDR3 DNA follows: TGCGCCAGCAGCCAAGGGGCCCTTGCCCGCAGGGGCTTTAACTATGGCTACACCTTC.

This chain uses TRBV19 with TRBJ2-2; D is perhaps TRBD1 (5 bases). CDR3 size: 14 residues. Trimming stripped 2 bases from V and 2 bases from J, with 6 bases between. Germline-derived CDR1 and CDR2 are LNHDA and SQIVND (reference sequence). CDR3: CASSITGNTGELFF. The CDR3 nucleotides are TGTGCCAGTAGTATAACAGGAAACACCGGGGAGCTGTTTTTT.

The rearrangement joins TRBV2 to TRBJ2-1; tentatively, D is TRBD2 (5 bases). CDR1 is SNHLY, CDR2 FYNNEI, per germline. The CDR3 has 14 amino acids. The V gene lost 11 bases and the J gene lost 6 bases, with 20 bases spanning the gap. The CDR3 is CASTEAQRLNEQFF. The CDR3 DNA sequence: TGTGCCTCGACGGAGGCGCAGCGACTCAATGAGCAGTTCTTC. Variable domain in full (rest from reference TRBV2 and TRBJ2-1): EPEVTQTPSHQVTQMGQEVILRCVPISNHLYFYWYRQILGQKVEFLVSFYNNEISEKSEIFDDQFSVERPDGSNFTLKIRSTKLEDSAMYFCASTEAQRLNEQFFGPGTRLTVL.

V usage is TRBV6-5 and J usage is TRBJ1-1; 7 bases are a match to TRBD1. CDR1 MNHEY and CDR2 SVGAGI come from the germline V gene. The CDR3 sequence is 15 residues long. V dropped 2 bases and J dropped 7; count of bases not matched to a gene: 10. The CDR3 sequence: CASSYGRQGGNEAFF. The CDR3 DNA reads TGTGCCAGCAGTTACGGGAGACAGGGAGGTAATGAAGCTTTCTTT.

The rearrangement joins TRBV3-1 (or the pseudogene TRBV3-2) to TRBJ2-1, with 9 bases identical to TRBD2. With V trimmed by 0 bases and J by 7 bases, 4 bases remained unmatched. This CDR3 has 15 residues. Looked up from germline, CDR1 is LGHDT and CDR2 is YNNKEL (reference sequence). CDR3 sequence: CASSQEGSGSNEQFF. CDR3 nucleotides: TGTGCCAGCAGCCAAGAGGGTAGCGGGAGTAATGAGCAGTTCTTC.

The rearrangement uses TRBV27 and TRBJ1-1, with 7 bases that match TRBD1. In germline, CDR1 is MNHEY, CDR2 SMNVEV (reference sequence). J was trimmed by 1 base and V by 6 bases; bases with no gene match: 14. This CDR3 spans 17 amino acids. The CDR3 DNA is TGTGCCAGCAGCCTGAGAGTTAGGGACAGACAGAACACTGAAGCTTTCTTT. As protein: CASSLRVRDRQNTEAFF.

The chain combines TRBV12-3 or TRBV12-4 with TRBJ1-1, with D perhaps matching TRBD1 (6 bases). CDR3 length: 12 residues. V lost 6 bases and J 4 bases, leaving 9 bases between the germline ends. DNA for the CDR3: TGTGCCAGCAGACAGGGTCCCACTGAAGCTTTCTTT. It codes for CASRQGPTEAFF.

This clone showed up just a few times. The chain couples TRBV2 to TRBJ1-6; weak D call: TRBD1 (6 bases). The CDR3 runs 14 residues. V was shortened by 7 bases and J by 7 bases, with 14 bases between the two germline ends. The germline gives CDR1 SNHLY, CDR2 FYNNEI. In nucleotides, the CDR3 is TGTGCCAGCAAAAGGGGGTCGGAGAATTCACCCCTCCACTTT. It translates to CASKRGSENSPLHF.

The gene calls are TRBV5-1 and TRBJ1-1; the match to TRBD1 covers 9 bases. CDR1 is SGHRS and CDR2 is YFSETQ in the germline V gene. The CDR3 extends over 14 amino acids. V lost 7 bases, J lost 5 bases, and 9 bases stayed unmatched. CDR3 nucleotide sequence: TGCGCCAGCTTGGGGACAGGGTCGGGAACTGAAGCTTTCTTT. It codes for CASLGTGSGTEAFF.

J is TRBJ2-7 and V is TRBV13; 8 nucleotides align to TRBD2. Germline V gene sequence: CDR1 PRHDT, CDR2 FYEKMQ (reference sequence). V shed 5 bases, J shed 7 bases, and the junction held 10 bases outside the gene matches. The CDR3 consists of 14 residues. The CDR3 nucleotides are TGTGCCAGCAGCCCTGAGCGGGAGCTTTGGGAGCAGTACTTC. Encoded protein: CASSPERELWEQYF.